This section outlines one T cell receptor beta chain sequence together with its context. No antigen is known for it. Nothing much larger sits one base from this clone, and base qualities are not available. The collaborating institutions used their own protocols to collect whole blood in K2EDTA tubes. For TCRbeta analysis, collaborators shipped samples as frozen whole blood, isolated PBMCs, or DNA extracted from either of those sample types. Trimming removed 0 bases from V and 2 bases from J, leaving 11 bases between the germline ends. From a lookup of the germline V gene (reference sequence), CDR1 and CDR2 are SGHNT and YYREEE. Spanning cysteine to phenylalanine, the CDR3 consists of 15 amino acids. This entry keeps only the CDR3 DNA: 45 bases, framed from base 1. The immunoSEQ Assay, a bias-controlled multiplex PCR, was used to amplify TCRbeta CDR3 regions from genomic DNA. For the original study's pipeline: The number of nucleated cells in each sample was estimated by amplification of reference gene primers within the assay. To quantify the absolute abundance of each unique TCRbeta CDR3 rearrangement, sequence reads were collapsed and filtered. For each sample, productive Simpson clonality was calculated as the square root of Simpson's diversity index over productive rearrangements. This is the immuneACCESS table as TCRdb keeps it, with only in-frame sequences that have V and J called. A part of the clones is gone; compared with another copy, unresolved V genes explain less than half, and the rest is unexplained. The V and J calls and clone size were taken over from that table, and D and trimming were inferred from the DNA. This sample holds roughly 41,000 clones; almost 90% were observed only once. The ten top clones hold less than 30% of the sample.

This entry belongs to a study of blood T cell repertoires in COVID-19 (dated by TCRdb to the early 2020s). Regarding the complete study: Samples covering the acute and convalescent phases of COVID-19 were provided by collaborators in the United States, Italy and Spain. Where available, HLA class I and class II types were obtained from metadata supplied by the sample provider rather than from assay-based typing. The samples were drawn from the first 160 participants of the ongoing ImmuneRACE study and from 1,254 subjects provided by 6 global collaborators. Subjects who had been exposed to COVID-19, were actively infected with it, or had recovered from it provided the deeply sampled blood TCRbeta repertoires that made up the dataset. A de-identified subject ID, COVID-19 status, age in years and sex were almost always included in the sample metadata. The repertoires were made available in a free public database intended to serve as a resource for research on the immune response to SARS-CoV-2. The material from the prospective study consisted of cDNA or gDNA derived from T cells, B-cell-depleted T cells, or PBMCs.

The study at large found these results: How much clinical and demographic metadata was included differed by source and by participant, and the metadata was provided uncurated.

This receptor chain uses TRBV5-4 and TRBJ2-5, and perhaps TRBD2 as D gene, on 5 matching bases. Sequenced input: peripheral blood. The TCR sequence derives from a man in his 60s with active or convalescent COVID-19. The CDR3 reads as follows: CASSLGMGAQETQYF. The sequence in DNA is TGTGCCAGCAGCTTGGGTATGGGAGCGCAAGAGACCCAGTACTTC.